The present entry profiles one T cell receptor beta chain with its context. What it binds is unknown. Germline V gives CDR1 MDHEN, CDR2 SYDVKM. CDR3 length equals 14 residues. With 6 bases removed from V and 5 bases from J, the gap between germline ends came to 16 bases. This sample is part of a study of cytomegalovirus exposure and HLA in healthy donors. Notes on the study in general: Among CMV-associated TCR beta chains, most appeared HLA-restricted in a later analysis. Reported performance of the classifier showed diagnosis of cytomegalovirus status with high specificity and sensitivity. In an earlier analysis, in some 540 donors, most V segments appeared productive either ~87% or ~30% of the time. A later analysis reportedly found that, within productive TCRs, an Asian-associated ancestry cluster had fewer N-insertions than the mean observed across the roughly 670 donors.

Use of 60 Vbeta and 13 Jbeta primers characterized the PCR. The protocol was immunoSEQ multiplex PCR, while the TCRdb copy is restricted to in-frame clones and leaves out a portion. The table shows roughly 150,000 clones, with 65% to 80% occurring only once. Sequencing used PBMCs. The sequence was obtained from a woman aged 40 to 50 in good health and CMV-seropositive. The chain links TRBV28 to TRBJ1-2; no firm D call. The DNA for the CDR3 is TGTGCCAGCAGCCCCCAGGAGGAAAGATATGGCTACACCTTC. Amino acid sequence: CASSPQEERYGYTF.